This T cell receptor beta chain was captured in a study of OX40 agonist ivuxolimab in advanced cancers. Study context: Ivuxolimab, an agonist antibody against OX40 (CD134), was given to patients.

The CDR3 sequence is 16 residues long. V lost 4 bases, J lost 5 bases, and 7 bases stayed unmatched. Germline lookup yields CDR1 SNHLY and CDR2 FYNNEI. TCRdb's table, derived via immunoSEQ multiplex PCR, lists solely in-frame clones and lacks some. This sample carries some 50,000 clones, about 89% of them seen once, and the ten largest clones take approximately 2%. J is TRBJ2-1 and V is TRBV2, with TRBD2 matching 11 bases. This sample comprised CD4+ or CD8+ T cells sorted from blood, obtained in a trial of the OX40 agonist ivuxolimab. This TCR derives from an adult with an advanced solid tumor such as melanoma, head and neck, liver or kidney cancer. CDR3 sequence: CASSGISGRANNEQFF. CDR3 coding DNA: TGTGCCAGCAGTGGGATTAGCGGGAGGGCAAACAATGAGCAGTTCTTC. The full variable domain, in which reference TRBV2 and TRBJ2-1 provide the parts outside the CDR3, is EPEVTQTPSHQVTQMGQEVILRCVPISNHLYFYWYRQILGQKVEFLVSFYNNEISEKSEIFDDQFSVERPDGSNFTLKIRSTKLEDSAMYFCASSGISGRANNEQFFGPGTRLTVL.